What follows is one T cell receptor (beta chain) and its context. The sample comes from a study of blood T cell repertoires in COVID-19. At the level of the study: Sites across the United States, Italy and Spain contributed samples from acute and convalescent COVID-19. The cDNA or gDNA used as material had been derived from T cells, B-cell-depleted T cells, or PBMCs.

In the original analysis: Cell counts per sample came from amplifying reference gene primers. The method was immunoSEQ multiplex PCR; TCRdb's version includes in-frame clones alone and lacks a portion of them. That table supplies the V and J calls and clone size; D and trimming were determined from the DNA. Here the sample spans more than 250,000 clones, 87% being singletons. Germline assignment: CDR1 SQVTM and CDR2 ANQGSEA. J was trimmed by 0 bases and V by 7 bases; bases with no gene match: 9. The CDR3 has 17 amino acids. Sequenced material: peripheral blood. The chain combines TRBV29-1 with TRBJ2-7; 16 positions match TRBD2. This receptor was taken from a man aged 50-59 years with active or convalescent COVID-19. For the CDR3, the DNA is TGCAGCGCAACCGGGACTAGCGGGGGGGACCTCTCCTACGAGCAGTACTTC. This gives the protein CSATGTSGGDLSYEQYF.